What follows are 10 T cell receptor beta chains derived from one specimen sequenced in a study of cytomegalovirus exposure and HLA in healthy donors. The PCR ran on 60 Vbeta and 13 Jbeta primers. TCRdb's table, derived via immunoSEQ multiplex PCR, lists solely in-frame clones and lacks some. The sample shows roughly 120,000 clones, more than 65% of them seen only once. Specimen: PBMCs. The origin of the receptors is a young man in good health and CMV-seropositive.

The chain joins TRBV4-2 to TRBJ1-5; D is undetermined. This CDR3 contains 15 residues. V lost 4 bases and J 0 bases, leaving 10 bases between the germline ends. CDR1 is LGHNA, CDR2 YNFKEQ, per germline. The CDR3 bases are TGTGCCAGCAGCCCGACGACACCTAGCAATCAGCCCCAGCATTTT. Amino acids: CASSPTTPSNQPQHF.

This chain uses TRBV13 with TRBJ2-7; perhaps TRBD1 as D (5 bases). CDR3 length: 13 amino acids. Trimming shortened V by 0 bases and J by 6 bases, and 9 bases separated the two germline ends. The germline V gene encodes CDR1 PRHDT and CDR2 FYEKMQ (reference sequence). The CDR3 region is CASSLGTDIEQYF. CDR3 nucleotides: TGTGCCAGCAGCTTAGGGACAGACATCGAGCAGTACTTC.

The chain couples TRBV7-6 to TRBJ2-1, with 8 bases identical to TRBD1. V was clipped by 4 bases and J by 8 bases; unmatched bases: 13. The V gene's germline CDR1 is SGHVS and CDR2 FNYEAQ. The CDR3 is 16 amino acids. CDR3 sequence reads: CASSSIGTGQGYEQFF. CDR3 in DNA: TGTGCCAGCAGCTCCATTGGGACCGGACAGGGCTATGAGCAGTTCTTC.

This clone was observed once. V is TRBV7-2 and J is TRBJ2-7; TRBD2 matches at 9 bases. Germline trimming cut 1 base from V and 2 bases from J; bases unmatched to any gene: 12. This CDR3 has 18 residues. Germline lookup yields CDR1 SGHTA and CDR2 FQGNSA. The CDR3 protein is CASSLGAGGPVRAYEQYF. The CDR3 nucleotides are TGTGCCAGCAGCTTAGGGGCGGGGGGGCCTGTAAGGGCCTACGAGCAGTACTTC.

The chain recombines TRBV7-2 with TRBJ2-1; no firm D call. Trimming took off 1 base at V and 2 bases at J, with 9 bases between the two ends. Germline V gives CDR1 SGHTA, CDR2 FQGNSA. CDR3 length equals 15 residues. CDR3 sequence (DNA): TGTGCCAGCAGCTTAGAGGCTAGAACCTACAATGAGCAGTTCTTC. This encodes CASSLEARTYNEQFF.

The V gene is TRBV5-8, the J gene TRBJ2-7; 9 nucleotides match TRBD1. Unmatched junction bases numbered 6, after V lost 4 bases and J lost 1 base. Germline V gene lookup returns CDR1 SGHTS and CDR2 YDEGEE. The CDR3 has 15 amino acids. The DNA for the CDR3 is TGTGCCAGCAGCCCTCGACAGGGGGGATCCTACGAGCAGTACTTC. It translates to CASSPRQGGSYEQYF.

The chain couples TRBV2 to TRBJ2-7; no definite D call. V was pared by 6 bases and J by 0 bases, with 12 bases between. The CDR3 runs to 14 residues. Germline V lookup: CDR1 SNHLY, CDR2 FYNNEI. In DNA, the CDR3 is TGTGCCAGCAGACCTAGAACTGACTCCTACGAGCAGTACTTC. It specifies CASRPRTDSYEQYF.

The chain uses TRBV7-2 and TRBJ1-5; TRBD1 matches at 9 bases. This CDR3 is built from 18 residues. CDR1 is SGHTA and CDR2 is FQGNSA in the germline V gene. Losses at the gene ends were 1 base for V and 4 bases for J; bases not matched to a gene: 11. In nucleotides, the CDR3 is TGTGCCAGCAGCTTAGTCCCGGGGACAGGGCATACTAATCAGCCCCAGCATTTT. Translation: CASSLVPGTGHTNQPQHF.

The V call is TRBV19, the J call TRBJ2-1, with TRBD2 identical over 12 bases. V lost 4 bases, J lost 3 bases, and 4 bases stayed unmatched. Germline V gene data show CDR1 as LNHDA and CDR2 as SQIVND (reference sequence). The CDR3 length is 16 residues. CDR3 region: CASSTLGLAGYNEQFF. The CDR3 DNA is TGTGCCAGTAGTACCCTGGGACTAGCGGGCTACAATGAGCAGTTCTTC.

This chain joins TRBV29-1 and TRBJ2-7; 7 bases fit TRBD2. The CDR3 contains 14 residues. Germline V gene lookup returns CDR1 SQVTM and CDR2 ANQGSEA. V lost 5 bases to trimming and J lost 5 bases; unmatched junction nucleotides: 12. DNA of the CDR3: TGCAGCGTTCCCCTGGGGGGGGGTGGCCACGAGCAGTACTTC. This sequence encodes CSVPLGGGGHEQYF.